This T cell receptor beta chain was recovered during a study of monozygotic twins with inflammatory bowel disease. Blood (approximately 2.7 ml) was collected from every donor individually. Whole blood supplied total RNA, and T cells were not sorted. Concerning this clonotype: Its target is not known.

UMIs were attached via template switching, each with a 6-nucleotide sample barcode. TCRdb re-called the 5' RACE reads and shows each CDR3 protein once, DNA omitted. This sample's clone table lists about 380,000 distinct CDR3 sequences. Study-wide findings and caveats: Extra variability in the repertoires of patients may have come from differing immunosuppressive treatments.

This CDR3 has 19 amino acids. CDR1 and CDR2 from the germline V gene are SGHVS and FNYEAQ. Sequencing input: blood. The V gene is TRBV7-6, the J gene TRBJ2-2; TCRdb gives TRBD2 as the D gene, but with no DNA this cannot be confirmed. The clonotype comes from a human donor with ulcerative colitis or Crohn's disease, or a healthy co-twin of an affected twin (not recorded which). The CDR3 loop is CASSLAGTSGGQNTGELFF. Using reference TRBV7-6 and TRBJ2-2 for the parts outside the CDR3, the full variable domain is GAGVSQSPRYKVTKRGQDVALRCDPISGHVSLYWYRQALGQGPEFLTYFNYEAQQDKSGLPNDRFSAERPEGSISTLTIQRTEQRDSAMYRCASSLAGTSGGQNTGELFFGEGSRLTVL.